This T cell receptor (beta chain) comes out of a study of tumor and adjacent non-tumor tissue in lung cancer. In germline, CDR1 is SGHVS, CDR2 FQNEAQ. CDR3 length: 18 amino acids. RNA was extracted from bulk tissue without any cell sorting. The normal lung tissue was taken more than 3 cm from the tumor edge. This clonotype is a singleton in its sample. One end of the junction fails to match germline, which may point to a read error. The library came from three nested PCR rounds adapted from ARM-PCR protocols. TCRdb re-derived calls from the multiplex PCR reads in MiXCR, one entry per CDR3 protein. Found here are approximately 120,000 distinct CDR3 sequences, 62% of them singletons; the top ten hold around 20%.

The clonotype was recovered from a man between 60 and 75 years old with non-small cell lung cancer. The chain joins TRBV7-8 to TRBJ1-4, with TRBD1 identical over 8 bases. Sequencing was performed on distant non-tumor lung tissue. This CDR3 reads CGSSLDRQGLGRQEKLLF. The CDR3 DNA follows: TGTGGCAGCAGCTTGGACCGACAGGGGTTGGGTCGTCAGGAAAAACTGCTTTTT.